These T cell receptor beta chains were read from a single sample in a study of early stage breast cancer tumors. TCRdb's table, derived via immunoSEQ multiplex PCR, lists solely in-frame clones and lacks some. The repertoire holds about 29,000 clones, with approximately 85% as singletons. Material: blood. The source of these receptors is a person aged 50-59 years with breast cancer. CDR3s include the opening cysteine and the closing phenylalanine or tryptophan. A D gene is named only where the DNA matches it firmly. Size is stated for part of the rows, as once, few or many counts, or as a class when the clone is expanded.

clone_size: .; v_call: TRBV7-2; j_call: TRBJ1-5; d_call: .; cdr3_aa: CASSLDSGSNQPQHF; cdr3_nt: TGTGCCAGCAGCTTAGATTCAGGGAGCAATCAGCCCCAGCATTTT
clone_size: .; v_call: TRBV4-1; j_call: TRBJ2-1; d_call: .; cdr3_aa: CASSQDSISEQFF; cdr3_nt: TGCGCCAGCAGCCAAGATTCGATTAGTGAGCAGTTCTTC
clone_size: .; v_call: TRBV30; j_call: TRBJ1-1; d_call: .; cdr3_aa: CAWSVPRAGLMNTEAFF; cdr3_nt: TGTGCCTGGAGTGTACCCAGGGCGGGGCTCATGAACACTGAAGCTTTCTTT
clone_size: .; v_call: TRBV19; j_call: TRBJ1-5; d_call: TRBD1; cdr3_aa: CATSGTGNQPQHF; cdr3_nt: TGTGCTACATCCGGGACAGGGAATCAGCCCCAGCATTTT
clone_size: .; v_call: TRBV9; j_call: TRBJ2-1; d_call: TRBD2; cdr3_aa: CASSVDVGLAGANNEQFF; cdr3_nt: TGTGCCAGCAGCGTAGATGTCGGACTAGCGGGGGCTAACAATGAGCAGTTCTTC
clone_size: medium-sized; v_call: TRBV10-2; j_call: TRBJ2-3; d_call: TRBD2; cdr3_aa: CASSEWSSGDSTDTQYF; cdr3_nt: TGCGCCAGCAGTGAGTGGTCTAGCGGGGATAGCACAGATACGCAGTATTTT
clone_size: .; v_call: TRBV5-6; j_call: TRBJ2-7; d_call: .; cdr3_aa: CASSYGRYEQYF; cdr3_nt: TGTGCCAGCAGCTACGGCCGATACGAGCAGTACTTC
clone_size: once; v_call: TRBV7-2; j_call: TRBJ2-2; d_call: .; cdr3_aa: CASSLDRAGFGELFF; cdr3_nt: TGTGCCAGCAGCTTAGACAGGGCAGGGTTCGGGGAGCTGTTTTTT
clone_size: .; v_call: TRBV27; j_call: TRBJ1-6; d_call: .; cdr3_aa: CASTATGYNSPLHF; cdr3_nt: TGTGCCAGCACCGCGACAGGCTATAATTCACCCCTCCACTTT
clone_size: .; v_call: TRBV7-7; j_call: TRBJ2-1; d_call: TRBD2; cdr3_aa: CASSLGSGGGNNEQFF; cdr3_nt: TGTGCCAGCAGCTTAGGTAGCGGGGGGGGTAACAATGAGCAGTTCTTC
clone_size: .; v_call: TRBV2; j_call: TRBJ2-5; d_call: .; cdr3_aa: CASSQHDSLQETQYF; cdr3_nt: TGTGCCAGCAGCCAGCATGACAGCTTACAAGAGACCCAGTACTTC
clone_size: .; v_call: TRBV5-4; j_call: TRBJ2-1; d_call: .; cdr3_aa: CASSLDWGAEGEQFF; cdr3_nt: TGTGCCAGCAGCTTGGATTGGGGGGCAGAAGGTGAGCAGTTCTTC
clone_size: .; v_call: TRBV6-6; j_call: TRBJ2-2; d_call: .; cdr3_aa: CASSSNTGELFF; cdr3_nt: TGTGCCAGCAGTTCTAATACCGGGGAGCTGTTTTTT
clone_size: .; v_call: TRBV11-2; j_call: TRBJ1-3; d_call: .; cdr3_aa: CASSLGFSGASGNTIYF; cdr3_nt: TGTGCCAGCAGCTTAGGGTTCTCGGGGGCTTCTGGAAACACCATATATTTT
clone_size: .; v_call: TRBV4-3; j_call: TRBJ1-4; d_call: .; cdr3_aa: CASSQEDSRNEKLFF; cdr3_nt: TGCGCCAGCAGCCAAGAGGACAGCAGAAATGAAAAACTGTTTTTT
clone_size: .; v_call: TRBV4-3; j_call: TRBJ2-1; d_call: TRBD2; cdr3_aa: CASSQITSGNNEQFF; cdr3_nt: TGCGCCAGCAGCCAAATTACTAGCGGGAACAATGAGCAGTTCTTC
clone_size: .; v_call: TRBV5-1; j_call: TRBJ1-1; d_call: TRBD1; cdr3_aa: CASTQPPGTANTEAFF; cdr3_nt: TGCGCCAGCACCCAACCCCCCGGGACAGCGAACACTGAAGCTTTCTTT
clone_size: .; v_call: TRBV4-1; j_call: TRBJ1-1; d_call: .; cdr3_aa: CASSSISTEAFF; cdr3_nt: TGCGCCAGCAGCTCCATTAGTACTGAAGCTTTCTTT
clone_size: few; v_call: TRBV7-5; j_call: TRBJ1-2; d_call: .; cdr3_aa: CARSSTGAYGYTF; cdr3_nt: TGTGCCAGAAGCTCGACAGGGGCCTATGGCTACACCTTC
clone_size: .; v_call: TRBV7-9; j_call: TRBJ2-3; d_call: TRBD1; cdr3_aa: CASSPGQGSDTQYF; cdr3_nt: TGTGCCAGCAGCCCAGGACAGGGATCAGATACGCAGTATTTT
clone_size: few; v_call: TRBV19; j_call: TRBJ2-7; d_call: .; cdr3_aa: CASSMSRDYEQYF; cdr3_nt: TGTGCCAGTAGTATGAGCCGGGACTACGAGCAGTACTTC
clone_size: .; v_call: TRBV15; j_call: TRBJ2-1; d_call: TRBD2; cdr3_aa: CATSRGPSGSNEQFF; cdr3_nt: TGTGCCACCAGCAGAGGGCCTAGCGGGAGCAATGAGCAGTTCTTC
clone_size: .; v_call: TRBV27; j_call: TRBJ2-7; d_call: TRBD2; cdr3_aa: CASSSRERGRAYEQYF; cdr3_nt: TGTGCCAGCAGTTCCCGGGAGCGGGGGAGAGCCTACGAGCAGTACTTC
clone_size: .; v_call: TRBV9; j_call: TRBJ1-2; d_call: .; cdr3_aa: CASSVDGSGNYGYTF; cdr3_nt: TGTGCCAGCAGCGTAGATGGTTCGGGAAACTATGGCTACACCTTC
clone_size: .; v_call: TRBV9; j_call: TRBJ1-4; d_call: TRBD1; cdr3_aa: CASSRGLDEKLFF; cdr3_nt: TGTGCCAGCAGCAGGGGGCTGGATGAAAAACTGTTTTTT
clone_size: .; v_call: TRBV28; j_call: TRBJ2-7; d_call: .; cdr3_aa: CASRGQGPYEQYF; cdr3_nt: TGTGCCAGCAGGGGGCAGGGACCCTACGAGCAGTACTTC
clone_size: .; v_call: TRBV5-1; j_call: TRBJ1-4; d_call: TRBD1; cdr3_aa: CASSLGQGASSLIEKLFF; cdr3_nt: TGCGCCAGCAGCCTGGGACAGGGGGCGTCTTCCCTAATCGAAAAACTGTTTTTT
clone_size: .; v_call: TRBV28; j_call: TRBJ1-3; d_call: TRBD1; cdr3_aa: CASSVTGGLGNTIYF; cdr3_nt: TGTGCCAGCAGCGTAACAGGGGGCCTAGGAAACACCATATATTTT
clone_size: few; v_call: TRBV4-2; j_call: TRBJ1-3; d_call: .; cdr3_aa: CASSQGWGNTIYF; cdr3_nt: TGTGCCAGCAGCCAGGGGTGGGGAAACACCATATATTTT
clone_size: once; v_call: TRBV5-5; j_call: TRBJ2-1; d_call: TRBD2; cdr3_aa: CASSPLAGSNEQFF; cdr3_nt: TGTGCCAGCAGCCCCTTAGCGGGGTCAAATGAGCAGTTCTTC
clone_size: .; v_call: TRBV4-1; j_call: TRBJ2-2; d_call: .; cdr3_aa: CASSHSYTGELFF; cdr3_nt: TGCGCCAGCAGCCACAGCTACACCGGGGAGCTGTTTTTT
clone_size: few; v_call: TRBV6-1; j_call: TRBJ2-7; d_call: .; cdr3_aa: CASSERGYEQYF; cdr3_nt: TGTGCCAGCAGTGAACGGGGGTACGAGCAGTACTTC
clone_size: .; v_call: TRBV5-1; j_call: TRBJ2-1; d_call: TRBD1; cdr3_aa: CASSSDGTGINEQFF; cdr3_nt: TGCGCCAGCAGCTCAGACGGGACAGGGATCAATGAGCAGTTCTTC
clone_size: .; v_call: TRBV2; j_call: TRBJ2-5; d_call: .; cdr3_aa: CASSGMRGETQYF; cdr3_nt: TGTGCCAGCAGTGGTATGAGGGGAGAGACCCAGTACTTC
clone_size: .; v_call: TRBV25-1; j_call: TRBJ1-6; d_call: .; cdr3_aa: CASSGGNNSPLHF; cdr3_nt: TGTGCCAGCAGTGGTGGGAATAATTCACCCCTCCACTTT
clone_size: .; v_call: TRBV5-4; j_call: TRBJ2-7; d_call: TRBD2; cdr3_aa: CASSFSGGIYEQYF; cdr3_nt: TGTGCCAGCAGCTTTAGCGGGGGGATCTACGAGCAGTACTTC
clone_size: .; v_call: TRBV7-9; j_call: TRBJ1-4; d_call: .; cdr3_aa: CASSPGAREKLFF; cdr3_nt: TGTGCCAGCAGCCCAGGGGCGCGAGAAAAACTGTTTTTT
clone_size: .; v_call: TRBV7-2; j_call: TRBJ1-1; d_call: .; cdr3_aa: CASSLEVVGNTEAFF; cdr3_nt: TGTGCCAGCAGCTTAGAGGTCGTGGGGAACACTGAAGCTTTCTTT
clone_size: .; v_call: TRBV18; j_call: TRBJ2-7; d_call: TRBD2; cdr3_aa: CASSPRGTSLTYEQYF; cdr3_nt: TGTGCCAGCTCACCACGGGGGACTAGCTTAACCTACGAGCAGTACTTC